The rows below give T cell receptor beta chains drawn from one sample of a study of identical twins. TCRdb re-called the 5' RACE reads through MiXCR, storing one row per CDR3 protein. This table holds 450,000 to 650,000 distinct CDR3 sequences, roughly 15% found once. These data also featured in a second study, about yellow fever vaccine responses in identical twins.

Source material: CD4+ T cells sorted from blood. The receptor set was obtained from a woman younger than 35 in good health. Each CDR3 is given with its conserved first and last residue. Each record gives: D gene, clone size, J gene, V gene, CDR3 DNA, CDR3 protein. D genes are given only for firm matches. The size entry is marked missing in some rows and otherwise reads once, few, many or a size class.

d_call: TRBD1
clone_size: -
j_call: TRBJ1-1
v_call: TRBV15
cdr3_nt: TGTGCCACCAGCAGAGGCACGACAGGGCCGAACACTGAAGCTTTCTTT
cdr3_aa: CATSRGTTGPNTEAFF

d_call: -
clone_size: few
j_call: TRBJ2-2
v_call: TRBV14
cdr3_nt: TGTGCCAGCAGCACCCTGAATTATGGGGTAGGGAACACCGGGGAGCTGTTTTTT
cdr3_aa: CASSTLNYGVGNTGELFF

d_call: TRBD1
clone_size: -
j_call: TRBJ2-2
v_call: TRBV18
cdr3_nt: TGTGCCAGCTCACCACCACCGGGACAGGGCATCGGGGAGCTGTTTTTT
cdr3_aa: CASSPPPGQGIGELFF

d_call: -
clone_size: -
j_call: TRBJ2-3
v_call: TRBV18
cdr3_nt: TGTGCCAGCTCACCCACAATCATGGCAGGGGTCCCCGCAGATACGCAGTATTTT
cdr3_aa: CASSPTIMAGVPADTQYF

d_call: -
clone_size: few
j_call: TRBJ1-6
v_call: TRBV9
cdr3_nt: TGTGCCAGCAGCGTCTCCGGGACTCAGGATTCACCCCTCCACTTT
cdr3_aa: CASSVSGTQDSPLHF

d_call: -
clone_size: -
j_call: TRBJ2-1
v_call: TRBV20-1
cdr3_nt: TGCAGTGCCCCCCCGGATGGGGCTCGGGTTCTCAATGAGCAGTTCTTC
cdr3_aa: CSAPPDGARVLNEQFF

d_call: -
clone_size: -
j_call: TRBJ2-2
v_call: TRBV7-2
cdr3_nt: TGTGCCAGCAGCCCTAGCTGGGCCGGGGAGCTGTTTTTT
cdr3_aa: CASSPSWAGELFF

d_call: -
clone_size: few
j_call: TRBJ2-5
v_call: TRBV5-1
cdr3_nt: TGCGCCAGCAGCTTTACAAGGGGAGAGGAGACCCAGTACTTC
cdr3_aa: CASSFTRGEETQYF

d_call: -
clone_size: few
j_call: TRBJ1-2
v_call: TRBV12-3/TRBV12-4
cdr3_nt: TGTGCCAGCAGATTCACCGACTCGTATGGCTACACCTTC
cdr3_aa: CASRFTDSYGYTF

d_call: -
clone_size: -
j_call: TRBJ2-1
v_call: TRBV3-1
cdr3_nt: TGTGCCAGCAGCCAAGATCTACACGGGCCGCAGTTCTTC
cdr3_aa: CASSQDLHGPQFF

d_call: -
clone_size: few
j_call: TRBJ1-6
v_call: TRBV5-1
cdr3_nt: TGCGCCAGCAGCTTGAGCGGGAGTTCCAATTCACCCCTCCACTTT
cdr3_aa: CASSLSGSSNSPLHF

d_call: -
clone_size: -
j_call: TRBJ2-1
v_call: TRBV7-9
cdr3_nt: TGTGCCAGCAGCTCTCGGACCATAAGCTCCTACAATGAGCAGTTCTTC
cdr3_aa: CASSSRTISSYNEQFF

d_call: -
clone_size: -
j_call: TRBJ2-1
v_call: TRBV12-3/TRBV12-4
cdr3_nt: TGTGCCAGCAGTTTCGGGGATAACAATGAGCAGTTCTTC
cdr3_aa: CASSFGDNNEQFF

d_call: -
clone_size: -
j_call: TRBJ2-3
v_call: TRBV11-1
cdr3_nt: TGTGCCAGCAGCAGGGTGTCAGATACGCAGTATTTT
cdr3_aa: CASSRVSDTQYF

d_call: -
clone_size: few
j_call: TRBJ2-7
v_call: TRBV10-3
cdr3_nt: TGTGCCATCAGTGACACCGGGCCTGGCCACGAGCAGTACTTC
cdr3_aa: CAISDTGPGHEQYF

d_call: -
clone_size: -
j_call: TRBJ2-3
v_call: TRBV7-6
cdr3_nt: TGTGCCAGCGCCGGGGGATTGGGGGCAAGATATACGCAGTATTTT
cdr3_aa: CASAGGLGARYTQYF

d_call: -
clone_size: few
j_call: TRBJ2-1
v_call: TRBV7-2
cdr3_nt: TGTGCCAGGGCCATTAATGAGCAGTTCTTC
cdr3_aa: CARAINEQFF

d_call: TRBD2
clone_size: -
j_call: TRBJ2-5
v_call: TRBV3-1
cdr3_nt: TGTGCCAGCAGTTCCGCCGGGACTAGCTCATTGGAGACCCAGTACTTC
cdr3_aa: CASSSAGTSSLETQYF

d_call: -
clone_size: -
j_call: TRBJ2-5
v_call: TRBV20-1
cdr3_nt: TGCAGTGCTAGAGATACGCGTACACAAGAGACCCAGTACTTC
cdr3_aa: CSARDTRTQETQYF

d_call: -
clone_size: few
j_call: TRBJ2-3
v_call: TRBV9
cdr3_nt: TGTGCCAGCAGCTTACAGACTAACACAGATACGCAGTATTTT
cdr3_aa: CASSLQTNTDTQYF

d_call: -
clone_size: -
j_call: TRBJ2-3
v_call: TRBV5-1
cdr3_nt: TGCGCCAGCAGCTCAGTTAAGGGTGGCGATACGCAGTATTTT
cdr3_aa: CASSSVKGGDTQYF